Each of the 22 T cell receptor beta chains below was sequenced from the same sample in a study of identifying expanded T cells in peripheral blood. Libraries were prepared by immunoSEQ multiplex PCR; TCRdb keeps only in-frame clonotypes and omits some of them. The table lists roughly 56,000 clones, approximately 83% of them singletons. The sequenced sample consisted of blood. The receptors here all came from a person aged 18-70 years in good health.

The sample holds a few counts of this clone. This sequence joins TRBV5-1 and TRBJ1-5, with TRBD1 as a possible D gene (5 bases). This CDR3 region has 14 residues. The germline V gene encodes CDR1 SGHRS and CDR2 YFSETQ. Between the trimmed V and J ends, which lost 1 base and 4 bases, there was a span of 9 bases. Here the CDR3 reads CASSLTGPNQPQHF. CDR3 nucleotides: TGCGCCAGCAGCTTGACAGGTCCAAATCAGCCCCAGCATTTT.

This sequence joins TRBV6-1 and TRBJ1-1; D possibly corresponds to TRBD1 (6 bases). This CDR3 is 15 amino acids long. V gave up 4 bases and J gave up 5 bases, with 17 bases separating them. CDR1 is MNHNS and CDR2 is SASEGT in the germline V gene. The CDR3: CASSASGQGQTEAFF. The CDR3 DNA sequence: TGTGCCAGCAGTGCATCGGGCCAGGGACAAACTGAAGCTTTCTTT.

The rearrangement joins TRBV6-5 to TRBJ1-3; D not certain. This CDR3 region has 13 residues. Germline CDR1 is MNHEY and CDR2 is SVGAGI. The ends were cut back, 3 bases at V and 0 bases at J, with 3 bases in the middle. CDR3 loop: CASSYDSGNTIYF. The CDR3 DNA follows: TGTGCCAGCAGTTATGACTCTGGAAACACCATATATTTT.

The genes are TRBV2 and TRBJ2-2; 8 nucleotides agree with TRBD2. Germline V CDR1 and CDR2: SNHLY, FYNNEI. With V trimmed by 5 bases and J by 1 base, 6 bases remained unmatched. There are 16 residues in the CDR3. CDR3 sequence reads: CASSKPGLGNTGELFF. The DNA for the CDR3 is TGTGCCAGCAGTAAGCCGGGACTAGGGAACACCGGGGAGCTGTTTTTT. Using reference TRBV2 and TRBJ2-2 for the parts outside the CDR3, the full variable domain is EPEVTQTPSHQVTQMGQEVILRCVPISNHLYFYWYRQILGQKVEFLVSFYNNEISEKSEIFDDQFSVERPDGSNFTLKIRSTKLEDSAMYFCASSKPGLGNTGELFFGEGSRLTVL.

This chain uses TRBV7-9 with TRBJ1-4; 7 bases map to TRBD1. Germline V CDR1 and CDR2: SEHNR, FQNEAQ (reference sequence). The CDR3 length is 13 residues. The J segment lost 7 bases and the V segment lost 5 bases, leaving 4 bases of the junction unmatched. CDR3 region: CASSRGPIEKLFF. CDR3 nucleotide sequence: TGTGCCAGCAGCAGGGGGCCTATTGAAAAACTGTTTTTT.

This chain connects TRBV29-1 to TRBJ2-7; 8 positions agree with TRBD1. The V and J ends lost 4 bases and 3 bases, in that order; junction bases with no gene match: 8. The CDR3 is 14 amino acids. CDR1 and CDR2 (germline): SQVTM, ANQGSEA. CDR3 amino acids: CSVGAPGQDYEQYF. CDR3 DNA: TGCAGCGTTGGCGCGCCGGGACAGGACTACGAGCAGTACTTC.

The genes are TRBV7-8 and TRBJ1-1; no clear D gene. This CDR3 has 14 amino acids. With 5 bases removed from V and 1 base from J, the gap between germline ends came to 11 bases. The germline gives CDR1 SGHVS, CDR2 FQNEAQ. For the CDR3, the DNA is TGTGCCAGCAGCCGAAGACGGGAGAACACTGAAGCTTTCTTT. It encodes CASSRRRENTEAFF.

This chain connects TRBV28 to TRBJ1-1; 8 bases fit TRBD1. Germline CDR1 reads MDHEN; CDR2 reads SYDVKM. The V and J ends lost 8 bases and 0 bases, in that order; junction bases with no gene match: 8. CDR3 size: 15 residues. CDR3 nucleotides: TGTGCCAGCCGTATGTCAGGGGGCCTGAACACTGAAGCTTTCTTT. Its protein product is CASRMSGGLNTEAFF.

The chain links TRBV5-1 to TRBJ2-1; the D gene is possibly TRBD1 (6 bases). The germline V gene encodes CDR1 SGHRS and CDR2 YFSETQ. There are 15 residues in the CDR3. V lost 6 bases and J 6 bases, leaving 19 bases between the germline ends. The CDR3 here is CASKFSAGDGNEQFF. CDR3 DNA: TGCGCCAGCAAATTCAGTGCAGGGGACGGCAATGAGCAGTTCTTC.

The rearrangement uses TRBV6-1 and TRBJ1-4; weak D call: TRBD1 (5 bases). Trimming left V 6 bases short and J 0 bases short, with 11 bases between. Germline CDR1 is MNHNS and CDR2 is SASEGT. The CDR3 is 15 residues long. DNA for the CDR3: TGTGCCAGCAGGGGGCTCCGGGCAACTAATGAAAAACTGTTTTTT. The encoded protein is CASRGLRATNEKLFF.

The chain combines TRBV5-5 with TRBJ1-5, with D unclear. CDR3 length equals 15 residues. V lost 6 bases and J lost 5, with 18 bases in between. CDR1 is SGHKS, CDR2 YYEKEE, per germline (reference sequence). In DNA form, the CDR3 reads TGTGCCAGCACCACAGACGGAGGATTTTATCAGCCCCAGCATTTT. The encoded protein is CASTTDGGFYQPQHF.

This clone was seen a few times. The chain couples TRBV2 to TRBJ1-2; 8 nucleotides agree with TRBD1. The CDR3 contains 16 residues. Per the germline V gene, CDR1 is SNHLY and CDR2 is FYNNEI. The J segment lost 6 bases and the V segment lost 2 bases, leaving 11 bases of the junction unmatched. The CDR3 sequence: CASSERPAGGGDGYTF. The CDR3 region has the DNA TGTGCCAGCAGTGAACGCCCGGCAGGGGGCGGCGATGGCTACACCTTC.

The CDR3 DNA follows: TGTGCCAGCAGCGAGGGGGCCGGATTCACCGGGGAGCTGTTTTTT. Amino acid sequence: CASSEGAGFTGELFF. The chain is built from TRBV5-8 and TRBJ2-2, with TRBD1 matching 7 bases. CDR3 size: 15 residues. The ends lost 4 bases at V and 4 bases at J; junction bases unmatched: 7. In germline, CDR1 is SGHTS, CDR2 YDEGEE.

V and J are TRBV5-1 and TRBJ2-3, with 7 bases identical to TRBD1. The ends lost 0 bases at V and 2 bases at J; junction bases unmatched: 6. Germline lookup yields CDR1 SGHRS and CDR2 YFSETQ. This CDR3 comprises 16 residues. The CDR3 loop reads CASSLGRDRITDTQYF. The CDR3 DNA reads as TGCGCCAGCAGCTTGGGTCGGGACAGAATCACAGATACGCAGTATTTT.

The V and J genes are TRBV5-6 and TRBJ2-2; possibly TRBD2 for D (7 bases). CDR3 length: 16 amino acids. CDR1 and CDR2 from the germline V gene are SGHDT and YYEEEE. Trimming removed 5 bases at V and 4 bases at J, with 18 bases between. DNA of the CDR3: TGTGCCAGCAGTAAGCTCGGGGGGCCCTCCACCGGGGAGCTGTTTTTT. The encoded protein is CASSKLGGPSTGELFF. Using reference TRBV5-6 and TRBJ2-2 for the parts outside the CDR3, the full variable domain is DAGVTQSPTHLIKTRGQQVTLRCSPKSGHDTVSWYQQALGQGPQFIFQYYEEEERQRGNFPDRFSGHQFPNYSSELNVNALLLGDSALYLCASSKLGGPSTGELFFGEGSRLTVL.

The rearrangement uses TRBV5-1 and TRBJ2-7; 7 nucleotides line up with TRBD1. Germline V gives CDR1 SGHRS, CDR2 YFSETQ. The CDR3 loop spans 17 amino acids. The ends lost 4 bases at V and 3 bases at J; junction bases unmatched: 16. CDR3 in DNA: TGCGCCAGCAGCCCTGATCCCCTCACCGGACAGGTCTACGAGCAGTACTTC. It codes for CASSPDPLTGQVYEQYF.

As regards this clone: Other DNA sequences from this sample encode an identical CDR3 as well. The CDR3 loop is CASSGGTGELFF. CDR3 bases: TGTGCCAGCAGCGGAGGCACCGGGGAGCTGTTTTTT. This chain links TRBV9 with TRBJ2-2; no reliable D call. Germline V gives CDR1 SGDLS, CDR2 YYNGEE. Trimming took off 3 bases at V and 4 bases at J, with 4 bases between the two ends. The CDR3 spans 12 residues.

V gene TRBV5-4 combines with J gene TRBJ2-5; D uncertain. With 4 bases removed from V and 4 bases from J, the gap between germline ends came to 17 bases. The CDR3 is made up of 15 amino acids. Per the germline V gene, CDR1 is SGHNT and CDR2 is YYREEE (reference sequence). The CDR3 region is CASSPSKALGETQYF. Written as DNA, the CDR3 is TGTGCCAGCAGCCCTTCAAAGGCGCTAGGAGAGACCCAGTACTTC.

The chain has TRBV6-6 and TRBJ2-7; maybe TRBD2 (7 bases). In germline, CDR1 is MNHNY, CDR2 SVGAGI (reference sequence). Trimming cost V 4 bases and J 6 bases, with 16 bases left between them. This CDR3 is 14 amino acids long. The CDR3 reads CASSWVGGLGEQYV. For the CDR3, the DNA is TGTGCCAGCAGTTGGGTGGGGGGGCTCGGCGAGCAGTACGTC.

This clone showed up just a few times. The chain is built from TRBV23-1 and TRBJ1-3, with D unresolved. TRBV23-1 is an open reading frame whose function is uncertain. The CDR3 spans 16 residues. Deletions cut 4 bases from V and 4 bases from J, with 17 bases between. CDR3 nucleotide sequence: TGCGCCAGCAGTCTTAGTTCTGTGACGGGAGGAAACACCATATATTTT. Residues: CASSLSSVTGGNTIYF.

This clone has a count of ten or more. The chain couples TRBV4-1 to TRBJ1-2; D might be TRBD1 (6 bases). Deletions cut 1 base from V and 6 bases from J, with 12 bases between. This CDR3 is built from 14 residues. CDR1 and CDR2 (germline): MGHRA, YSYEKL. Here the CDR3 DNA reads TGCGCCAGCAGCCAAGTGATACAGGGAGATGGCTACACCTTC. It specifies CASSQVIQGDGYTF.

The V gene is TRBV5-5, the J gene TRBJ1-1, with D perhaps matching TRBD1 (6 bases). The germline CDR1 and CDR2 sequences are SGHKS and YYEKEE (reference sequence). Deletions cut 0 bases from V and 7 bases from J, with 19 bases between. The CDR3 covers 16 residues. The CDR3 DNA reads TGTGCCAGCAGCTTGGCAGGTCGGCGACAGGTGAATGAAGCTTTCTTT. Translation gives CASSLAGRRQVNEAFF.